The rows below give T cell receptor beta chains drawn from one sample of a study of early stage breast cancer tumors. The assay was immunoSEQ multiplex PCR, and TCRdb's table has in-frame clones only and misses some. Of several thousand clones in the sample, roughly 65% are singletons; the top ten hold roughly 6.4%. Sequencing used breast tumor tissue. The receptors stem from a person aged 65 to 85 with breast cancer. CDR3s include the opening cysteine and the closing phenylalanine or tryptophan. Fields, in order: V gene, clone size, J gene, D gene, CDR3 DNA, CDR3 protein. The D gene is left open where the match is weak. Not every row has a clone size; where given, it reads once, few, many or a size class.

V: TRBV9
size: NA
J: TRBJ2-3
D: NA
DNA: TGTGCCAGCAGCGCCGTGGGGGGGGCGTTGGGAGATACGCAGTATTTT
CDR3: CASSAVGGALGDTQYF

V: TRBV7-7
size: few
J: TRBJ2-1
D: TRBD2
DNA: TGTGCCAGCAGCTCCTCTAGCGGGGCCCTATCCTACAATGAGCAGTTCTTC
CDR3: CASSSSSGALSYNEQFF

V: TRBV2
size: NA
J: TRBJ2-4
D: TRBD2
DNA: TGTGCCAGCGGGGGGGAGGCCAAAAACATTCAGTACTTC
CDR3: CASGGEAKNIQYF

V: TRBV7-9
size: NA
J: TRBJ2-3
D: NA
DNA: TGTGCCAGCAGCTTAGCGTCGCAGGGGCCAGATACGCAGTATTTT
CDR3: CASSLASQGPDTQYF

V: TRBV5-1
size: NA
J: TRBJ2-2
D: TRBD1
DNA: TGCGCCAGCAGTTGGGACAGGGGTCCCGGGGAGCTGTTTTTT
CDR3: CASSWDRGPGELFF

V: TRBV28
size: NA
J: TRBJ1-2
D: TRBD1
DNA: TGTGCCAGCAGTCCCGGGACAGTCTATGGCTACACCTTC
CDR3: CASSPGTVYGYTF

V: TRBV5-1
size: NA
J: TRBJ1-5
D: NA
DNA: TGCGCCAGCAGCTTGGCGGGTAGCAATCAGCCCCAGCATTTT
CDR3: CASSLAGSNQPQHF

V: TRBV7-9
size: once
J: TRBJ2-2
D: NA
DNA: TGTGCCAGCAGCTTAGGCAGGGACACCGGGGAGCTGTTTTTT
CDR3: CASSLGRDTGELFF

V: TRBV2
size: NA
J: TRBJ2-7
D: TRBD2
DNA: TGTGCCAGCAGCCAACTAGCGGCTAGCTCCTACGAGCAGTACTTC
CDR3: CASSQLAASSYEQYF

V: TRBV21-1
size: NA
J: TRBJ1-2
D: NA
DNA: TGTGCCAGCAGCAAAGTGGAGGACAGGGGGGGCTACACCTTC
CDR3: CASSKVEDRGGYTF

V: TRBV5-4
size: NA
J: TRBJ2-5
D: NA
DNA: TGTGCCAGCAGCAGCGGGCTTCTGGGGGAGACCCAGTACTTC
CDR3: CASSSGLLGETQYF

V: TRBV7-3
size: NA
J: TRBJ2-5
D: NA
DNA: TGTGCCAGCAGCTTAACGTCAGGGGCTGGAGAGACCCAGTACTTC
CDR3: CASSLTSGAGETQYF

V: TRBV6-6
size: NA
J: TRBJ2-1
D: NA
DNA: TGTGCCAGCAGTTACTCCAGCGGTAACGTCGTTAGGCAGTTCTTC
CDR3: CASSYSSGNVVRQFF

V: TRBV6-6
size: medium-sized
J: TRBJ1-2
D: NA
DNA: TGTGCCAGCAGTTCAGACAGGAACTATGGCTACACCTTC
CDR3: CASSSDRNYGYTF

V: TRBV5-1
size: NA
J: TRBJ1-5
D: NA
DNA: TGTGCCAGCAGCTTGGGCTCGGTTAATCAGCCCCAGCATTTT
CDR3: CASSLGSVNQPQHF

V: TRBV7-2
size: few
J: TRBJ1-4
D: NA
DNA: TGTGCCAGCAGCTTAAAAAGCACAGGGTCTGCAACTAATGAAAAACTGTTTTTT
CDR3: CASSLKSTGSATNEKLFF

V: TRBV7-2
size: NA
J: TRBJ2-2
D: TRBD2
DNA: TGTGCCAGCAGCTTAGTCACGACTAGCCCCCGGGAGCTGTTTTTT
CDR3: CASSLVTTSPRELFF

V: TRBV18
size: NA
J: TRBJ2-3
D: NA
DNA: TGTGCCAGCTCACCCTTGACAGGAAGCCGTGCAGATACGCAGTATTTT
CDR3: CASSPLTGSRADTQYF

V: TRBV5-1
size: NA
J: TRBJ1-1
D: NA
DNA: TGCGCCAGCAGCTTCGACGGGGGGATGGCTGAAGCTTTCTTT
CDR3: CASSFDGGMAEAFF

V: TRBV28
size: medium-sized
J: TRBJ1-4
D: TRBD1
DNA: TGTGCCAGCAGTGCCAGGGGGTTGCCTAATGAAAAACTGTTTTTT
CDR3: CASSARGLPNEKLFF

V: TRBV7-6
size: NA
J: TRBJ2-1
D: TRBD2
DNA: TGTGCCAGCAGCCCCTCAACTAGCGGGGGTTACAATGAGCAGTTCTTC
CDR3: CASSPSTSGGYNEQFF

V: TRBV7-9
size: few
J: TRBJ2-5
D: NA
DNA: TGTGCCAGCAGCTTACCCCTCGGGACCCAGTACTTC
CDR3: CASSLPLGTQYF

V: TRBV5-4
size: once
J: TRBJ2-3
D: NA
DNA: TGTGCCAGCAGCTACTCCGCAACAGATACGCAGTATTTT
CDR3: CASSYSATDTQYF